This T cell receptor (beta chain) originates from a study of cytomegalovirus exposure and HLA in healthy donors. The PCR had 60 Vbeta and 13 Jbeta primers. Profiled with immunoSEQ multiplex PCR; TCRdb holds only in-frame clones, not every one. Here the sample spans 100,000 or so clones, over 60% being singletons. Looked up from germline, CDR1 is SEHNR and CDR2 is FQNEAQ (reference sequence). The ends were cut back, 5 bases at V and 4 bases at J, with 9 bases in the middle. This CDR3 is 13 amino acids long. This TCR came from a man in his forties in good health and CMV-seropositive. Sequenced: PBMCs. The chain links TRBV7-9 to TRBJ1-3, with D hard to call. The CDR3 coding sequence is TGTGCCAGCAGCCTGACTGAGGGAAACACCATATATTTT. Residues: CASSLTEGNTIYF.